This T cell receptor (beta chain) was recovered during a study of T cell clones after liver transplantation. Study in general: A pre-transplant mixed lymphocyte reaction with TCRbeta sequencing defined graft-donor-reactive clones followed in post-transplant blood. Timepoints were pre-transplant, pre-withdrawal, and after withdrawal was completed or failed.

Measured with immunoSEQ multiplex PCR; TCRdb has only the in-frame clones, and not every one. The sample lists about 120,000 clones; roughly nine tenths were seen once. Germline-derived CDR1 and CDR2 are SGDLS and YYNGEE. The J segment lost 0 bases and the V segment lost 8 bases, leaving 2 bases of the junction unmatched. This CDR3 is 13 amino acids long. This chain connects TRBV9 to TRBJ1-3; 7 bases line up with TRBD1. This specimen consisted of CD4+ T cells from blood, obtained 12 months after liver transplant. This receptor was obtained from a human patient who received a liver transplant. Some T cells may possibly be graft donor cells. CDR3 in DNA: TGTGCCAGTCAGGGGGTCTCTGGAAACACCATATATTTT. Translated, it gives CASQGVSGNTIYF.